This paragraph covers one T cell receptor (beta chain) sequence. Patients of the Seattle cohort, enrolled during active infection, were followed longitudinally. The data belong to a study of blood T cell repertoires in COVID-19. Study overall: Nucleic acid was either cDNA or gDNA, and it came from T cells, B-cell-depleted T cells, or PBMCs.

Sequencing used immunoSEQ multiplex PCR; TCRdb keeps in-frame clones, though not all of them. The table lists 150,000 to 250,000 clones, around 75% of them singletons. Per germline, CDR1 SGHTA and CDR2 FQGTGA. Trimming pared 5 bases from V and 3 bases from J, leaving 13 bases between. The CDR3 totals 14 residues. The rearrangement links TRBV7-3 to TRBJ1-1; TRBD1 is a possible D gene (6 bases). The sequenced sample consisted of peripheral blood. The receptor was derived from a woman aged 40 to 55 with COVID-19, enrolled during active disease. The CDR3 spells CASSVQGRDTEAFF. The CDR3 bases are TGTGCCAGCAGCGTACAGGGCCGGGACACTGAAGCTTTCTTT.